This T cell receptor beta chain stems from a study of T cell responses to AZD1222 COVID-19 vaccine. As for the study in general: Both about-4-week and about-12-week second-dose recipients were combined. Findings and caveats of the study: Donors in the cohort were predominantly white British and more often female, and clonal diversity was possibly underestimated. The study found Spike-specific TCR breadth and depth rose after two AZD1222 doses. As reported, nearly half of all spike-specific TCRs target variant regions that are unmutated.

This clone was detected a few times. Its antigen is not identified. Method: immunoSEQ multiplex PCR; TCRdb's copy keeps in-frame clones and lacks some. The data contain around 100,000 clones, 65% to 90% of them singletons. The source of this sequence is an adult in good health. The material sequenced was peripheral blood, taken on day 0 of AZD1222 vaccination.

The CDR3 spells CASSLLSSGTDTQYF. The DNA of the CDR3 is TGTGCCAGCAGTTTATTATCCAGCGGAACAGATACGCAGTATTTT. The rearrangement joins TRBV27 to TRBJ2-3; a weak D match, TRBD2 (5 bases). Per germline, CDR1 MNHEY and CDR2 SMNVEV (reference sequence). The CDR3 spans 15 residues. The germline V and J ends were trimmed by 1 base and 3 bases, with 11 bases remaining between them.